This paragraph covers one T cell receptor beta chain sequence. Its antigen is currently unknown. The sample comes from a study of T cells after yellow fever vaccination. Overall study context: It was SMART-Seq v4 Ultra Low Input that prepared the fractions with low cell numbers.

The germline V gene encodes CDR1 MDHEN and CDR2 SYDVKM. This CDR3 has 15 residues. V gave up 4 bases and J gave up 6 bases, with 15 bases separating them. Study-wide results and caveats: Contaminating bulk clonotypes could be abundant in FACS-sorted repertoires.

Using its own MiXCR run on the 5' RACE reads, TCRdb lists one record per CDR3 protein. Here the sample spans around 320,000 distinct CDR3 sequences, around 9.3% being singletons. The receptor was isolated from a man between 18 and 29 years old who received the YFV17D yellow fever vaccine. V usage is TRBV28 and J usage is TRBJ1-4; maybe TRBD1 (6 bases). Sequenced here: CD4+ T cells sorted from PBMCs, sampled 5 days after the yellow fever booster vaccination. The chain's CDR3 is CASSSSGGLDEKLFF. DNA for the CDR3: TGTGCCAGCAGTTCCTCTGGGGGGCTGGATGAAAAACTGTTTTTT.